These 29 T cell receptor beta chains came from one sample sequenced in a study of blood T cells in healthy people across ages. The authors ran a second PCR of about 7 to 11 cycles using a sample-barcoded 5' primer and a J-beta primer mix. TCRdb reanalysed the 5' RACE reads using MiXCR and keeps one entry per CDR3 protein. The data show about 570,000 distinct CDR3 sequences, with about 28% seen just once and about 3.9% held by the top ten. This sample was shared with a second study, whose subject was T cells of mothers and their children.

The sample comprised blood. These receptors all stem from a boy younger than 10 in good health.

In this sample, this clonotype turned up many times. The V gene is TRBV5-6, the J gene TRBJ2-5; D is unclear. The CDR3 length is 14 residues. Germline assignment: CDR1 SGHDT and CDR2 YYEEEE. Trimming pared 2 bases from V and 4 bases from J, leaving 12 bases between. CDR3 sequence reads: CASSFLGLGETQYF. The CDR3 nucleotides are TGTGCCAGCAGCTTTTTGGGCCTCGGAGAGACCCAGTACTTC.

The chain uses TRBV10-3 and TRBJ2-1, with 8 bases lining up with TRBD2. Judging by the DNA end, TRBJ2-5 fits better; the J call may be wrong. Germline CDR1 and CDR2: ENHRY and SYGVKD. The CDR3 runs 17 residues. Here the CDR3 reads CAISEPPVAGRGETQYF. The DNA for the CDR3 is TGTGCCATCAGTGAGCCGCCGGTAGCGGGGCGGGGCGAGACCCAGTACTTC.

V and J are TRBV20-1 and TRBJ1-6; 10 bases line up with TRBD1. This CDR3 is 13 amino acids long. V lost 5 bases, J lost 10 bases, and 5 bases stayed unmatched. CDR1 is DFQATT, CDR2 SNEGSKA, per germline (reference sequence). For the CDR3, the DNA is TGCAGTGCTGGGACAGGGGTAGACTCACCCCTCCACTTT. Its translation is CSAGTGVDSPLHF.

This clonotype has only a few counts. J is TRBJ1-5 and V is TRBV4-1, with no clear D. CDR1 is MGHRA, CDR2 YSYEKL, per germline. This CDR3 is built from 13 residues. Trimming left V 6 bases short and J 7 bases short, with 13 bases between. CDR3 bases: TGCGCCAGCAGTCCGCGGGCGGGACAGCCCCAGCATTTT. Its protein product is CASSPRAGQPQHF.

The V gene is TRBV5-1, the J gene TRBJ1-3; D is undetermined. With 1 base removed from V and 4 bases from J, the gap between germline ends came to 9 bases. The CDR3 contains 14 residues. Germline V gene lookup returns CDR1 SGHRS and CDR2 YFSETQ. CDR3 residues: CASSLQSGGNTIYF. CDR3 bases: TGCGCCAGCAGCTTGCAATCGGGCGGAAACACCATATATTTT.

This clonotype was counted ten times or more. V and J are TRBV6-4 and TRBJ2-4; a possible D gene is TRBD1 (6 bases). The length of the CDR3 is 13 residues. Germline assignment: CDR1 MRHNA and CDR2 SNTAGT. V gave up 3 bases and J gave up 10 bases, with 13 bases separating them. In DNA form, the CDR3 reads TGTGCCAGCAGTGAGGACTCGAGGGGGATTCAGTACTTC. It encodes CASSEDSRGIQYF.

Only a few counts were recorded for this clonotype. The chain employs TRBV7-2 and TRBJ2-1; TRBD2 matches at 8 bases. With V trimmed by 0 bases and J by 4 bases, 2 bases remained unmatched. CDR1 is SGHTA, CDR2 FQGNSA, per germline. The CDR3 is 15 amino acids. The CDR3 nucleotides are TGTGCCAGCAGCTTAGCGCGGGGGGTATACAATGAGCAGTTCTTC. Translated, it gives CASSLARGVYNEQFF. Using reference TRBV7-2 and TRBJ2-1 for the parts outside the CDR3, the full variable domain is GAGVSQSPSNKVTEKGKDVELRCDPISGHTALYWYRQSLGQGLEFLIYFQGNSAPDKSGLPSDRFSAERTGGSVSTLTIQRTQQEDSAVYLCASSLARGVYNEQFFGPGTRLTVL.

The chain joins TRBV7-9 to TRBJ2-2; D is undetermined. This CDR3 is built from 15 residues. The germline gives CDR1 SEHNR, CDR2 FQNEAQ (reference sequence). V lost 5 bases and J 6 bases, leaving 16 bases between the germline ends. Written as DNA, the CDR3 is TGTGCCAGCAGCGTCCTAAATATAGGGTCCGGGGAGCTGTTTTTT. Protein sequence: CASSVLNIGSGELFF.

J is TRBJ1-2 and V is TRBV9; D gene ambiguous. V was shortened by 3 bases and J by 4 bases, with 7 bases between the two germline ends. The CDR3 length is 12 residues. Per germline, CDR1 SGDLS and CDR2 YYNGEE. In nucleotides, the CDR3 is TGTGCCAGCAGCGGGAGGTTCTATGGCTACACCTTC. Protein product: CASSGRFYGYTF.

Notes on this clonotype: A much larger clone sits a single nucleotide away, making a read error possible. The chain links TRBV9 to TRBJ2-5; the D is unclear. The CDR3 is 14 residues long. Per the germline V gene, CDR1 is SGDLS and CDR2 is YYNGEE. Trimming left V 4 bases short and J 3 bases short, with 13 bases between. The DNA for the CDR3 is TGTGCCAGCAGCTCCGGGTGGGGTGAAGAGACCCAGTACTTC. Translating it yields CASSSGWGEETQYF.

The CDR3 region is CASTLVEPNEKLFF. In nucleotides, the CDR3 is TGCGCCAGCACCTTGGTGGAACCTAATGAAAAACTGTTTTTT. The V gene is TRBV23-1, the J gene TRBJ1-4; no clear D. TRBV23-1 is filed as an ORF, its function uncertain. The V end lost 7 bases, the J end lost 3 bases, and 12 bases lay between the germline ends. The CDR3 is 14 residues long.

The rearrangement joins TRBV12-3 or TRBV12-4 to TRBJ2-2; no clear D gene. Trimming left V 0 bases short and J 14 bases short, with 4 bases between. This CDR3 has 10 residues. CDR3 DNA: TGTGCCAGCAGTTTAGCCCTCCTGTTTTTT. This gives the protein CASSLALLFF.

CDR3 protein: CASSSGRGSSYEQYF. The CDR3 coding sequence is TGTGCCAGCAGTTCTGGCCGGGGGAGCTCCTACGAGCAGTACTTC. This chain connects TRBV12-3 or TRBV12-4 to TRBJ2-7, with D possibly matching TRBD2 (6 bases). The CDR3 runs to 15 residues. V was shortened by 4 bases and J by 0 bases, with 13 bases between the two germline ends.

This chain connects TRBV11-2 to TRBJ1-2, with 10 bases aligning to TRBD1. In germline, CDR1 is SGHAT, CDR2 FQNNGV. Trimming cost V 3 bases and J 8 bases; bases outside gene matches: 6. The CDR3 contains 14 residues. The CDR3 nucleotides read TGTGCCAGCAGCTTCGACAGGGGGCGTAGCGGCTACACCTTC. Its protein is CASSFDRGRSGYTF.

The genes are TRBV3-1 and TRBJ1-5, with a tentative D call TRBD1 (6 bases). This CDR3 has 15 amino acids. The ends were cut back, 4 bases at V and 0 bases at J, with 10 bases in the middle. The germline CDR1 and CDR2 sequences are LGHDT and YNNKEL (reference sequence). In DNA form, the CDR3 reads TGTGCCAGCAGCCCCGGACAGAGTAGCAATCAGCCCCAGCATTTT. The encoded protein is CASSPGQSSNQPQHF.

In its sample, this clonotype was seen once. The genes are TRBV7-6 and TRBJ2-1, with TRBD1 as a possible D gene (5 bases). The germline gives CDR1 SGHVS, CDR2 FNYEAQ. There are 16 residues in the CDR3. V was shortened by 2 bases and J by 6 bases, with 17 bases between the two germline ends. The CDR3 coding sequence is TGTGCCAGCAGCTTATTCCCCCCGGACACCGGCAATGAGCAGTTCTTC. This codes for CASSLFPPDTGNEQFF.

This clonotype was observed a handful of times. The V and J genes are TRBV12-3 or TRBV12-4 and TRBJ1-4, with TRBD1 matching over 9 bases. The V segment lost 6 bases and the J segment 7 bases; nucleotides outside the gene matches: 9. The CDR3 spans 15 residues. CDR3 nucleotides: TGTGCCAGCAGCCCGGGGACAGGGATCGTTGAAAAACTGTTTTTT. Translation: CASSPGTGIVEKLFF.

This clonotype has more than one count but fewer than ten. The V and J genes are TRBV11-2 and TRBJ2-7; D remains unclear. The CDR3 runs 14 residues. Germline V lookup: CDR1 SGHAT, CDR2 FQNNGV. Trimming removed 3 bases from V and 0 bases from J, with 9 bases in between. Here the CDR3 reads CASSFTASSYEQYF. CDR3 nucleotides: TGTGCCAGCAGCTTTACGGCTAGCTCCTACGAGCAGTACTTC.

This clonotype occurred many times. The rearrangement uses TRBV7-2 and TRBJ2-1, with D unclear. This CDR3 is 13 amino acids long. The germline V and J ends were trimmed by 4 bases and 9 bases, with 13 bases remaining between them. From germline, CDR1 is SGHTA and CDR2 FQGNSA. The CDR3 loop is CASSSGPSGEQFF. The CDR3 DNA sequence: TGTGCCAGCAGCTCCGGACCCTCCGGTGAGCAGTTCTTC.

The chain is built from TRBV10-2 and TRBJ2-3; D not resolved. Germline CDR1 is WSHSY and CDR2 is SAAADI. The germline V and J ends were trimmed by 5 bases and 6 bases, with 9 bases remaining between them. The CDR3 has 12 amino acids. CDR3 bases: TGCGCCAGCAGTTGGCCCGGGGATACGCAGTATTTT. This translates into CASSWPGDTQYF.

The genes are TRBV4-3 and TRBJ1-6; maybe TRBD1 (6 bases). V lost 4 bases and J lost 4, with 11 bases in between. The CDR3 consists of 15 residues. Germline-derived CDR1 and CDR2 are LGHNA and YSLEER. CDR3 residues: CASSPRTEYNSPLHF. The CDR3, as DNA: TGCGCCAGCAGCCCCCGGACAGAGTATAATTCACCCCTCCACTTT.

In this sample, this clonotype turned up a few times. The genes are TRBV2 and TRBJ2-6, with D tentatively TRBD1 (5 bases). CDR1 SNHLY and CDR2 FYNNEI come from the germline V gene. CDR3 length: 13 amino acids. V was pared by 6 bases and J by 11 bases, with 14 bases between. CDR3 protein: CASRTQGLDVLTF. Here the CDR3 DNA reads TGTGCCAGCAGGACCCAGGGTTTGGACGTCCTGACTTTC.

The V gene is TRBV7-2, the J gene TRBJ2-3; perhaps TRBD2 as D (6 bases). Germline values: CDR1 SGHTA, CDR2 FQGNSA. V was pared by 2 bases and J by 5 bases, with 11 bases between. The CDR3 runs to 14 residues. CDR3 sequence reads: CASSLSGVGDTQYF. The CDR3 coding sequence is TGTGCCAGCAGCTTATCGGGAGTCGGAGATACGCAGTATTTT.

This clonotype was picked up a small number of times. V and J are TRBV3-1 and TRBJ1-1, with a tentative D call TRBD1 (5 bases). Looked up from germline, CDR1 is LGHDT and CDR2 is YNNKEL (reference sequence). Trimming took 0 bases from V and 7 from J, leaving 18 bases between them. The length of the CDR3 is 16 residues. Written as DNA, the CDR3 is TGTGCCAGCAGCCAAGAAAGAGGGGCCCCGGATCTTGAAGCTTTCTTT. Its protein product is CASSQERGAPDLEAFF.

At least ten counts were recorded for this clonotype. The rearrangement links TRBV6-6 to TRBJ2-1, with 7 bases matching TRBD2. Germline-derived CDR1 and CDR2 are MNHNY and SVGAGI (reference sequence). The CDR3 runs to 13 residues. V shed 6 bases, J shed 5 bases, and the junction held 4 bases outside the gene matches. CDR3 sequence reads: CASRTGGNNEQFF. The CDR3, as DNA: TGTGCCAGCAGAACCGGGGGGAACAATGAGCAGTTCTTC.

A few counts support this clonotype. V gene TRBV12-3 or TRBV12-4 combines with J gene TRBJ2-3; 11 positions agree with TRBD1. The length of the CDR3 is 16 residues. Trimming removed 4 bases from V and 5 bases from J; junction bases left unmatched: 8. The CDR3 protein is CASSWTGGANLDTQYF. CDR3 nucleotide sequence: TGTGCCAGCAGTTGGACAGGGGGCGCGAATCTAGATACGCAGTATTTT.

The chain has TRBV27 and TRBJ2-1; TRBD1 or TRBD2 may be the D gene (6 bases each). V was clipped by 2 bases and J by 10 bases, with 12 bases between them. CDR3 length: 13 residues. Germline loops: CDR1 MNHEY, CDR2 SMNVEV (reference sequence). CDR3 region: CASSLVRGREQFF. CDR3 DNA: TGTGCCAGCAGTTTAGTCCGGGGGCGGGAGCAGTTCTTC.

The chain has TRBV27 and TRBJ2-5, with D perhaps assigned TRBD1 or TRBD2 (5 bases each). The DNA end is a closer match to TRBJ2-1, so the J assignment may be wrong. The germline V gene has CDR1 MNHEY and CDR2 SMNVEV (reference sequence). CDR3 size: 14 residues. This CDR3 reads CASSPSPGPDEQFF. The DNA of the CDR3 is TGTGCCAGCAGTCCCTCTCCGGGGCCCGATGAGCAGTTCTTC.

This clonotype was counted a few times. The chain carries TRBV29-1 and TRBJ1-4; 7 bases map to TRBD1. The V and J ends lost 4 bases and 8 bases, in that order; junction bases with no gene match: 7. Germline assignment: CDR1 SQVTM and CDR2 ANQGSEA. CDR3 length: 13 residues. CDR3 sequence reads: CSVGGTVGEKLFF. CDR3 nucleotides: TGCAGCGTTGGTGGGACAGTTGGCGAAAAACTGTTTTTT.